These T cell receptor beta chains were read from a single sample in a study of T-cell memory formation after mild COVID-19. TCRdb analysed the 5' RACE reads with MiXCR anew, one entry per CDR3 protein. Among hundreds of thousands of distinct CDR3 sequences listed, roughly 20% were seen once. Material for sequencing was PBMCs or a T cell subset sorted from them (not recorded which). All receptors derive from an adult woman who had mild COVID-19 (a few samples of this study predate the infection). Cell type and time point are not known. Both conserved end residues are part of each CDR3. A D gene is named only where the DNA matches it firmly. The size field is filled for only some rows; it gives once, few, many or a size class.

CDR3 DNA,CDR3 protein,clone size,V gene,J gene,D gene
TGTGCCAGCAGTTTGGGGGCAGGAGGAGCTTTCTTT,CASSLGAGGAFF,-,TRBV12-3/TRBV12-4,TRBJ1-1,-
TGTGCCAGCAGCGCCGGGACAGGGAAAGAGACCCAGTACTTC,CASSAGTGKETQYF,once,TRBV3-1,TRBJ2-5,TRBD1
TGCAGTGCTGGACAGGGGTATGGCTACACCTTC,CSAGQGYGYTF,-,TRBV20-1,TRBJ1-2,TRBD1
TGTGCCAGCAACGAGAGGGACACCGGGGAGCTGTTTTTT,CASNERDTGELFF,-,TRBV6-2/TRBV6-3,TRBJ2-2,-
TGCGCCAGCAGCGATCCCATTGTCCCGGGACAGGGGAACGAGCAGTACTTC,CASSDPIVPGQGNEQYF,few,TRBV5-1,TRBJ2-7,TRBD1
TGCAGCGTTGGTGACTACGAGCAGTACTTC,CSVGDYEQYF,few,TRBV29-1,TRBJ2-7,-
TGTGCCCTCGCGGTCGCGGAAGCGCCAGATACGCAGTATTTT,CALAVAEAPDTQYF,-,TRBV10-3,TRBJ2-3,-
TGCGCCAGCAGCCGGCTTAATAGCGGGGGGACCTACGAGCAGTACTTC,CASSRLNSGGTYEQYF,-,TRBV4-1,TRBJ2-7,TRBD2
TGTGCCAGCAGCCAGGGATACAATGAGCAGTTCTTC,CASSQGYNEQFF,many,TRBV3-1,TRBJ2-1,-
TGTGCCAGCTCACTTCAGGGGAGAGGCACAGATACGCAGTATTTT,CASSLQGRGTDTQYF,few,TRBV18,TRBJ2-3,-
TGCGCCAGCAGCCAAGAGCGGTTTAACTATGGCTACACCTTC,CASSQERFNYGYTF,few,TRBV4-1,TRBJ1-2,-